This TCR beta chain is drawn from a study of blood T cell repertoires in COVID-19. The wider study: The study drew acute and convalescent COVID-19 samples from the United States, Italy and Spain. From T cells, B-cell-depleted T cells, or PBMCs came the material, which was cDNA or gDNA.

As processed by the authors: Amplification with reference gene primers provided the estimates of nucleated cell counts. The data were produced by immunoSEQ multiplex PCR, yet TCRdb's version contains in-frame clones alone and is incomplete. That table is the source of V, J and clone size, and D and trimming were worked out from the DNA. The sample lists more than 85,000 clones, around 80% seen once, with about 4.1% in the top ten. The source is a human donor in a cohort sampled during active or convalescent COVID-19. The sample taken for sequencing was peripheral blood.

This CDR3 reads CASRFPYLGQGEETQYF. CDR3 DNA: TGTGCCAGCAGATTCCCTTACCTGGGACAGGGTGAAGAGACCCAGTACTTC. The chain combines TRBV5-8 with TRBJ2-5; 9 bases agree with TRBD1. The CDR3 sequence is 17 residues long. CDR1 is SGHTS and CDR2 is YDEGEE in the germline V gene. V dropped 5 bases and J dropped 3; count of bases not matched to a gene: 14.